The 27 T cell receptor beta chains in this list originate from one sample, sequenced in a study of T cell responses to AZD1222 COVID-19 vaccine. The data were produced by immunoSEQ multiplex PCR, yet TCRdb's version contains in-frame clones alone and is incomplete. The table shows some 150,000 clones, with about nine tenths occurring only once. The specimen comprised peripheral blood, sampled 28 days after the second AZD1222 dose. The receptors originated from an adult who received the AZD1222 COVID-19 vaccine.

The rearrangement joins TRBV6-4 to TRBJ1-1; the D is unclear. The CDR3 runs 14 residues. The germline gives CDR1 MRHNA, CDR2 SNTAGT. Trimming took off 0 bases at V and 4 bases at J, with 9 bases between the two ends. CDR3 coding DNA: TGTGCCAGCAGTGACTCCCCAAGCGCCACTGAAGCTTTCTTT. Protein product: CASSDSPSATEAFF.

In DNA form, the CDR3 reads TGTGCCAGCAGTGAAGACAGGGTTGGACAGCCCCAGCATTTT. Encoded protein: CASSEDRVGQPQHF. V and J are TRBV2 and TRBJ1-5; D might be TRBD1 (6 bases). Germline V lookup: CDR1 SNHLY, CDR2 FYNNEI. The CDR3 is made up of 14 amino acids. Trimming removed 1 base at V and 7 bases at J, with 11 bases between.

The chain links TRBV3-1 (or the pseudogene TRBV3-2) to TRBJ2-5; TRBD1 matches at 10 bases. CDR1 and CDR2 (germline): LGHDT, YNNKEL (reference sequence). V lost 0 bases and J lost 7; bases outside the gene matches: 5. This CDR3 is 15 amino acids long. For the CDR3, the DNA is TGTGCCAGCAGCCAAGACGGGACAGGGGTGTTGACCCAGTACTTC. It translates to CASSQDGTGVLTQYF.

The sample holds one count of this clone. The chain combines TRBV2 with TRBJ2-4; 7 positions match TRBD1. CDR1 and CDR2 from the germline V gene are SNHLY and FYNNEI. The ends lost 6 bases at V and 0 bases at J; junction bases unmatched: 2. The CDR3 totals 14 residues. Here the CDR3 DNA reads TGTGCCAGCAGGGGACAGATAGCCAAAAACATTCAGTACTTC. Translating it yields CASRGQIAKNIQYF.

The chain is built from TRBV29-1 and TRBJ2-4; no clear D. V lost 1 base to trimming and J lost 0 bases, with 10 bases between them. The CDR3 runs to 15 residues. Germline loops: CDR1 SQVTM, CDR2 ANQGSEA. CDR3 DNA sequence: TGCAGCGTTGAAGTCAGTCTCCCAGCCAAAAACATTCAGTACTTC. It yields the protein CSVEVSLPAKNIQYF. Together with reference TRBV29-1 and TRBJ2-4, the CDR3 gives the full variable domain: SAVISQKPSRDICQRGTSLTIQCQVDSQVTMMFWYRQQPGQSLTLIATANQGSEATYESGFVIDKFPISRPNLTFSTLTVSNMSPEDSSIYLCSVEVSLPAKNIQYFGAGTRLSVL.

V usage is TRBV6-5 and J usage is TRBJ1-1, with D maybe TRBD1 (6 bases). V was cut by 0 bases and J by 1 base, with 9 bases left in between. This CDR3 comprises 15 residues. CDR1 MNHEY and CDR2 SVGAGI come from the germline V gene. CDR3 nucleotide sequence: TGTGCCAGCAGTTACTCTGAGACAGGGAACACTGAAGCTTTCTTT. Amino acid sequence: CASSYSETGNTEAFF.

The CDR3 bases are TGTGCCAGCAGTTACCCAGGGTCCGGCTACACCTTC. Its protein is CASSYPGSGYTF. The chain has TRBV6-5 and TRBJ1-2, with D perhaps TRBD1 (5 bases). Germline V gene data show CDR1 as MNHEY and CDR2 as SVGAGI. The CDR3 is made up of 12 amino acids. Trimming took 2 bases from V and 8 from J, leaving 9 bases between them.

DNA of the CDR3: TGTGCCAGCAGCCCAATCCGGGACAGTAGAAATCAGCCCCAGCATTTT. It encodes CASSPIRDSRNQPQHF. The V gene is TRBV2, the J gene TRBJ1-5, with 7 bases lining up with TRBD1. Germline loops: CDR1 SNHLY, CDR2 FYNNEI. The CDR3 consists of 16 residues. The J segment lost 4 bases and the V segment lost 6 bases, leaving 12 bases of the junction unmatched. Drawing the rest from reference TRBV2 and TRBJ1-5, the complete variable domain is EPEVTQTPSHQVTQMGQEVILRCVPISNHLYFYWYRQILGQKVEFLVSFYNNEISEKSEIFDDQFSVERPDGSNFTLKIRSTKLEDSAMYFCASSPIRDSRNQPQHFGDGTRLSIL.

This clone was detected once. The CDR3 DNA is TGTGCCATCAGTGAGTCGAGTCCCGGGGCGGCCGACGAGCAGTACTTC. Its translation is CAISESSPGAADEQYF. The J gene is TRBJ2-7, the V gene TRBV10-3, with D perhaps assigned TRBD1 or TRBD2 (5 bases each). Germline loops: CDR1 ENHRY, CDR2 SYGVKD. The CDR3 is 16 amino acids. V was trimmed by 0 bases and J by 5 bases, leaving 17 bases between them.

A single count supports this clone. DNA of the CDR3: TGTGCCACCAGCAGGAAAAGGACAGTTAGCAATCAGCCCCAGCATTTT. Translating it yields CATSRKRTVSNQPQHF. The chain links TRBV15 to TRBJ1-5, with D perhaps matching TRBD1 (6 bases). V lost 3 bases and J lost 0, with 12 bases in between. CDR1 is LNHNV, CDR2 YYDKDF, per germline (reference sequence). This CDR3 spans 16 amino acids. Filled out from reference TRBV15 and TRBJ1-5, the complete variable domain reads DAMVIQNPRYQVTQFGKPVTLSCSQTLNHNVMYWYQQKSSQAPKLLFHYYDKDFNNEADTPDNFQSRRPNTSFCFLDIRSPGLGDTAMYLCATSRKRTVSNQPQHFGDGTRLSIL.

With respect to this clone: An end of the junction does not agree with germline; a read error may underlie this. This chain uses TRBV3-1 (or the pseudogene TRBV3-2) with TRBJ1-6; 7 positions match TRBD1. CDR3 size: 15 residues. CDR1 LGHDT and CDR2 YNNKEL come from the germline V gene (reference sequence). CDR3 region: CASSQAQGWDSPLHF. Written as DNA, the CDR3 is TGTGCCAGCAGTCAAGCACAGGGGTGGGATTCACCCCTCCACTTT.

V and J are TRBV5-1 and TRBJ1-4; D gene unclear. Germline V lookup: CDR1 SGHRS, CDR2 YFSETQ. The V end lost 4 bases, the J end lost 0 bases, and 22 bases lay between the germline ends. This CDR3 spans 19 amino acids. CDR3 sequence: CASSLRPVGATSTNEKLFF. CDR3 sequence (DNA): TGCGCCAGCAGCCTACGACCCGTAGGAGCAACATCAACTAATGAAAAACTGTTTTTT.

V gene TRBV14 combines with J gene TRBJ1-6, with D unresolved. Trimming removed 4 bases from V and 9 bases from J, with 10 bases in between. CDR1 SGHDN and CDR2 FVKESK come from the germline V gene. The CDR3 spans 13 residues. CDR3 region: CASSRVNSSPLHF. In DNA, the CDR3 is TGTGCCAGCAGCCGGGTAAACTCTTCACCCCTCCACTTT.

The chain recombines TRBV9 with TRBJ1-1; TRBD1 is a possible D gene (6 bases). The CDR3 has 13 amino acids. Germline values: CDR1 SGDLS, CDR2 YYNGEE. With 5 bases removed from V and 8 bases from J, the gap between germline ends came to 16 bases. The CDR3 bases are TGTGCCAGCAGTGCTAGGGGGTTGACGGAAGCTTTCTTT. Translation: CASSARGLTEAFF.

The CDR3 nucleotides are TGTGCCAGTAGTATTAACCGGGACAGGGAAAACACTGAAGCTTTCTTT. Protein sequence: CASSINRDRENTEAFF. The chain links TRBV19 to TRBJ1-1; 9 nucleotides align to TRBD1. V shed 3 bases, J shed 2 bases, and the junction held 7 bases outside the gene matches. The CDR3 consists of 16 residues. Looked up from germline, CDR1 is LNHDA and CDR2 is SQIVND (reference sequence).

The chain has TRBV11-2 and TRBJ1-5, with D possibly TRBD1 on 6 matching bases. This CDR3 is 14 amino acids long. V shed 5 bases and J shed 7 bases, with 15 bases lying between them. Germline lookup yields CDR1 SGHAT and CDR2 FQNNGV. The CDR3 loop is CASSISGAEQPQHF. CDR3 DNA sequence: TGTGCCAGCAGCATCTCGGGGGCTGAACAGCCCCAGCATTTT.

This chain joins TRBV5-1 and TRBJ1-4; D perhaps matches TRBD1 (6 bases). CDR1 and CDR2 from the germline V gene are SGHRS and YFSETQ. This CDR3 is 14 amino acids long. Between the trimmed V and J ends, which lost 4 bases and 3 bases, there was a span of 10 bases. In DNA form, the CDR3 reads TGCGCCAGCAGCCGGGGGCATTCTAATGAAAAACTGTTTTTT. Residues: CASSRGHSNEKLFF.

The V call is TRBV19, the J call TRBJ1-2; TRBD1 aligns across 7 bases. The germline V gene has CDR1 LNHDA and CDR2 SQIVND (reference sequence). V was clipped by 3 bases and J by 8 bases; unmatched bases: 12. This CDR3 comprises 15 residues. The CDR3 nucleotides are TGTGCCAGTAGTATCAAGACAGGGACTCGTCGAGGCTACACCTTC. Encoded protein: CASSIKTGTRRGYTF. The whole variable domain, filled in from reference TRBV19 and TRBJ1-2, reads DGGITQSPKYLFRKEGQNVTLSCEQNLNHDAMYWYRQDPGQGLRLIYYSQIVNDFQKGDIAEGYSVSREKKESFPLTVTSAQKNPTAFYLCASSIKTGTRRGYTFGSGTRLTVV.

The J gene is TRBJ2-3, the V gene TRBV9; 9 bases match TRBD2. CDR3 length: 18 amino acids. The J segment lost 0 bases and the V segment lost 4 bases, leaving 12 bases of the junction unmatched. Germline loops: CDR1 SGDLS, CDR2 YYNGEE. CDR3 region: CASSPRYSGGPSTDTQYF. The CDR3 DNA sequence: TGTGCCAGCAGCCCCCGCTATAGCGGGGGCCCTAGCACAGATACGCAGTATTTT. Combining the CDR3 with reference TRBV9 and TRBJ2-3 gives the whole variable domain DSGVTQTPKHLITATGQRVTLRCSPRSGDLSVYWYQQSLDQGLQFLIQYYNGEERAKGNILERFSAQQFPDLHSELNLSSLELGDSALYFCASSPRYSGGPSTDTQYFGPGTRLTVL.

This chain uses TRBV5-8 with TRBJ2-1; 12 nucleotides line up with TRBD2. The CDR3 loop spans 14 amino acids. V dropped 7 bases and J dropped 4; count of bases not matched to a gene: 3. The germline V gene has CDR1 SGHTS and CDR2 YDEGEE. The CDR3 is CASRTSGMYNEQFF. The CDR3 coding sequence is TGTGCCAGCCGGACTAGCGGGATGTACAATGAGCAGTTCTTC. Variable domain in full (rest from reference TRBV5-8 and TRBJ2-1): EAGVTQSPTHLIKTRGQQATLRCSPISGHTSVYWYQQALGLGLQFLLWYDEGEERNRGNFPPRFSGRQFPNYSSELNVNALELEDSALYLCASRTSGMYNEQFFGPGTRLTVL.

This chain joins TRBV4-2 and TRBJ2-1; 9 bases match TRBD2. Germline V lookup: CDR1 LGHNA, CDR2 YNFKEQ. This CDR3 has 20 residues. V lost 0 bases and J lost 5; bases outside the gene matches: 17. For the CDR3, the DNA is TGTGCCAGCAGCCAAGAAAGTCTTGAGGACTACCAGCGGGGGGACAATGAGCAGTTCTTC. It encodes CASSQESLEDYQRGDNEQFF.

This clone was recorded once. This rearrangement joins TRBV1 to TRBJ2-3; TRBD2, the table's D call, was not compared with the DNA. TRBV1 is termed a pseudogene. This CDR3 spans 19 amino acids. The DNA for the CDR3 is TGCACCAGCAGCCAAGACGAGGCTAGCGGGGCGCCTAGCACAGATACGCAGTATTTT. Protein sequence: CTSSQDEASGAPSTDTQYF.

The CDR3 bases are TGTGCCAGCAGGACCGGGTCAAACACCCCAGGACCCCAGCATTTT. Translated: CASRTGSNTPGPQHF. The rearrangement joins TRBV6-5 to TRBJ1-5; no definite D call. V was cut by 6 bases and J by 10 bases, with 22 bases left in between. CDR3 length: 15 residues. The germline CDR1 and CDR2 sequences are MNHEY and SVGAGI.

The J gene is TRBJ1-2, the V gene TRBV6-5, with D perhaps TRBD1 (5 bases). V was shortened by 10 bases and J by 7 bases, with 16 bases between the two germline ends. The germline V gene encodes CDR1 MNHEY and CDR2 SVGAGI. CDR3 length equals 12 residues. The CDR3 DNA reads TGTGCCACCCAGTCAGGGTCGGGTGGCTACACCTTC. Residues: CATQSGSGGYTF.

This sequence joins TRBV5-1 and TRBJ1-1; no definite D call. Trimming removed 3 bases at V and 6 bases at J, with 18 bases between. The CDR3 totals 15 residues. From germline, CDR1 is SGHRS and CDR2 YFSETQ. The CDR3 is CASSSRVGGRAEAFF. The CDR3 DNA sequence: TGCGCCAGCAGCTCCCGAGTTGGAGGGCGGGCTGAAGCTTTCTTT.

This clone was seen a single time. This chain connects TRBV6-1 to TRBJ1-1; maybe TRBD1 (5 bases). The CDR3 length is 15 residues. Germline values: CDR1 MNHNS, CDR2 SASEGT. Trimming stripped 3 bases from V and 2 bases from J, with 13 bases between. The CDR3 bases are TGTGCCAGCAGTGATCTGGGGCCCCGTAACACTGAAGCTTTCTTT. Protein product: CASSDLGPRNTEAFF.

In this sample, this clone turned up once. The V call is TRBV5-1, the J call TRBJ1-1, with 7 bases aligning to TRBD1. CDR3 length: 14 residues. Looked up from germline, CDR1 is SGHRS and CDR2 is YFSETQ. The ends lost 5 bases at V and 1 base at J; junction bases unmatched: 5. CDR3 in amino acids: CASSATGTNTEAFF. Here the CDR3 DNA reads TGCGCCAGCAGTGCGACAGGGACGAACACTGAAGCTTTCTTT.